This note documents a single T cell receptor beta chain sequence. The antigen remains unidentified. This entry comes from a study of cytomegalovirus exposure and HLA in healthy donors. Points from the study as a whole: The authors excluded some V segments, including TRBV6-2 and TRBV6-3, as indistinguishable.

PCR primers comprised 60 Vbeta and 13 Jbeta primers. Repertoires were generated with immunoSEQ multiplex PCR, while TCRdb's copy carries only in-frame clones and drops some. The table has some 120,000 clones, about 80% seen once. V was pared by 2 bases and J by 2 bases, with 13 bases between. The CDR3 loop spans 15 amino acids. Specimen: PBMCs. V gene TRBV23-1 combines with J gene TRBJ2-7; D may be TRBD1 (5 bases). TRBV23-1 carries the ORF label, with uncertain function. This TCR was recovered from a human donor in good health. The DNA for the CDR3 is TGCGCCAGCAGTCAAAGCCTGACAGACACCTACGAGCAGTACTTC. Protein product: CASSQSLTDTYEQYF.